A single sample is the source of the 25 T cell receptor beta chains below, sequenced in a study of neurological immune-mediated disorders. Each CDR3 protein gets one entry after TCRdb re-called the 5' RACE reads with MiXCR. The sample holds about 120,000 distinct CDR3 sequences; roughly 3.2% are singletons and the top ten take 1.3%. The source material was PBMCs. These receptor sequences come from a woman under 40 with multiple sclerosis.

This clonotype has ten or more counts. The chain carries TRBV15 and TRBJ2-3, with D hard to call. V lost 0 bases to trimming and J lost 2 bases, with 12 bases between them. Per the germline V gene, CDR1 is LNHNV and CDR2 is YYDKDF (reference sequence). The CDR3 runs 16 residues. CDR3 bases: TGTGCCACCAGCAGAGAGGGGTCGATCGACACAGATACGCAGTATTTT. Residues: CATSREGSIDTDTQYF.

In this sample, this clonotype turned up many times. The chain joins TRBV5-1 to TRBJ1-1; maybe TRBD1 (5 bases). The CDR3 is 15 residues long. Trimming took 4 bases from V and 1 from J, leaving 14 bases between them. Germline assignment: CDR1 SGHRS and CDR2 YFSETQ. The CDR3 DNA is TGCGCCAGCAGCCCTCGCCCGGGGCCGAACACTGAAGCTTTCTTT. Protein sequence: CASSPRPGPNTEAFF.

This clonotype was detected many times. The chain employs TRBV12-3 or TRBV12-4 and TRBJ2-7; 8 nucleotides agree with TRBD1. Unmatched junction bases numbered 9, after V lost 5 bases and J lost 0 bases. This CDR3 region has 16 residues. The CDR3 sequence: CASSPGQVGGSYEQYF. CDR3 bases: TGTGCCAGCAGTCCGGGACAGGTGGGGGGCTCCTACGAGCAGTACTTC.

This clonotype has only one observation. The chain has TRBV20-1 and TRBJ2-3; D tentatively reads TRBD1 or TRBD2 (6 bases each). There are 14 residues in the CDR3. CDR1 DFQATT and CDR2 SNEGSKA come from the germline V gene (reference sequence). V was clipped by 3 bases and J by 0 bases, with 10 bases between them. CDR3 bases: TGCAGTGCTAGTCGAGGGGGGAGCACAGATACGCAGTATTTT. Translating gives CSASRGGSTDTQYF.

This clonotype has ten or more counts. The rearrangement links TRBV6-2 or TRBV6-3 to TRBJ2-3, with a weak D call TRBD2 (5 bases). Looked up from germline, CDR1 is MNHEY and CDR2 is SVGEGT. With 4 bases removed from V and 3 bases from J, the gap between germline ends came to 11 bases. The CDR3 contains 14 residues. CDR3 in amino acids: CASSFTPGTDTQYF. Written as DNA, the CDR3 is TGTGCCAGCAGTTTCACTCCGGGAACAGATACGCAGTATTTT.

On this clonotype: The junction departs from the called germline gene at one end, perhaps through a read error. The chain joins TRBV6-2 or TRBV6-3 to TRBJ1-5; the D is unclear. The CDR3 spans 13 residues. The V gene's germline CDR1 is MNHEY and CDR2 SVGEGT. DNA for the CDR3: TGTGCCAGCAGTTCCGCCCCTGGGGAGACCCAGAATTTT. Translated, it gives CASSSAPGETQNF.

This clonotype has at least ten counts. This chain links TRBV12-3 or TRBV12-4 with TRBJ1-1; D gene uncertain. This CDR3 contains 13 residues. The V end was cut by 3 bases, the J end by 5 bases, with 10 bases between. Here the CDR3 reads CASSFYWVTEAFF. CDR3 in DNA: TGTGCCAGCAGTTTCTATTGGGTGACTGAAGCTTTCTTT.

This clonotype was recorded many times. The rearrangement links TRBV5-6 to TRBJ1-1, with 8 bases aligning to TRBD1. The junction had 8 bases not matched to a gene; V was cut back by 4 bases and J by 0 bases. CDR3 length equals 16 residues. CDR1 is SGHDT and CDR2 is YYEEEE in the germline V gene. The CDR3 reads CASSPDTGGMNTEAFF. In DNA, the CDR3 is TGTGCCAGCAGCCCAGACACAGGGGGGATGAACACTGAAGCTTTCTTT.

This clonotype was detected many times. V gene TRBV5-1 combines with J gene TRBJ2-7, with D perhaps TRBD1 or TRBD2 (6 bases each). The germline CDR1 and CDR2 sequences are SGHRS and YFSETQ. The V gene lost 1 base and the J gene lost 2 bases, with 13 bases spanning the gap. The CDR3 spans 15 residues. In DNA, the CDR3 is TGCGCCAGCAGCTTGAGGGGGGAAGGGACCTACGAGCAGTACTTC. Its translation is CASSLRGEGTYEQYF.

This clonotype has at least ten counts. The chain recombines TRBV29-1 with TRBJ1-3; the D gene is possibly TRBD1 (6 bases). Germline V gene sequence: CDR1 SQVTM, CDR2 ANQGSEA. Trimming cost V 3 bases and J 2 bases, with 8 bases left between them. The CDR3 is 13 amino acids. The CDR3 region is CSVDTGTGNTIYF. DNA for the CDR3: TGCAGCGTTGACACAGGGACTGGAAACACCATATATTTT.

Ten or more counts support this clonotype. In nucleotides, the CDR3 is TGCAGTGCTAGATTCGGGACTAGCGGGAGGTACGAGCAGTACTTC. Protein sequence: CSARFGTSGRYEQYF. The gene calls are TRBV20-1 and TRBJ2-7; TRBD2 aligns across 15 bases. The CDR3 totals 15 residues. The junction had 3 bases not matched to a gene; V was cut back by 2 bases and J by 4 bases. CDR1 is DFQATT, CDR2 SNEGSKA, per germline (reference sequence).

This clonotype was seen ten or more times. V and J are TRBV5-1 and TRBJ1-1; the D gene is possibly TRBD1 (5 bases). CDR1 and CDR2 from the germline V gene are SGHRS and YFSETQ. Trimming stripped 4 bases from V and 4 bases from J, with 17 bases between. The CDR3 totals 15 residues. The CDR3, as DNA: TGCGCCAGCAGCCTAACCGCCCCGGGACTCACTGAAGCTTTCTTT. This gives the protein CASSLTAPGLTEAFF.

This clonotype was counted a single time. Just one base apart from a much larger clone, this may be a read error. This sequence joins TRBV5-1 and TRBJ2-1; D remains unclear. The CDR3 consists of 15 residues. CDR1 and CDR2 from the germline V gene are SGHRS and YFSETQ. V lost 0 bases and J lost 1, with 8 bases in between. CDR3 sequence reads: CASSLAVESYNEQFF. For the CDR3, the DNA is TGCGCCAGCAGCTTGGCCGTCGAATCCTACAATGAGCAGTTCTTC.

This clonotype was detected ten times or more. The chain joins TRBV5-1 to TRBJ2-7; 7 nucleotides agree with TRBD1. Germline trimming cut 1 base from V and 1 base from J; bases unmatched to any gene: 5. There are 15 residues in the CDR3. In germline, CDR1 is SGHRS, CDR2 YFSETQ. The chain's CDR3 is CASSLQGVGSYEQYF. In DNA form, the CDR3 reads TGCGCCAGCAGCTTGCAGGGGGTGGGATCCTACGAGCAGTACTTC.

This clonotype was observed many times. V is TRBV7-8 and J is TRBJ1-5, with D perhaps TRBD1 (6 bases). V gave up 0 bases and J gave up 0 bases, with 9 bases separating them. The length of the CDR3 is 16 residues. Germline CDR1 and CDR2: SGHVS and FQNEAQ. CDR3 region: CASSLAGTTSNQPQHF. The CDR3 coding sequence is TGTGCCAGCAGCTTAGCCGGGACAACTAGCAATCAGCCCCAGCATTTT. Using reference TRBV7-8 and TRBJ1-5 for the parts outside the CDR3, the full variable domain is GAGVSQSPRYKVAKRGQDVALRCDPISGHVSLFWYQQALGQGPEFLTYFQNEAQLDKSGLPSDRFFAERPEGSVSTLKIQRTQQEDSAVYLCASSLAGTTSNQPQHFGDGTRLSIL.

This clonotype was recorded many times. The CDR3: CSFRSYNEQFF. The CDR3 region has the DNA TGCAGCTTCCGGTCCTACAATGAGCAGTTCTTC. The chain couples TRBV29-1 to TRBJ2-1; D is ambiguous. In germline, CDR1 is SQVTM, CDR2 ANQGSEA. V was pared by 8 bases and J by 1 base, with 6 bases between. CDR3 length: 11 residues.

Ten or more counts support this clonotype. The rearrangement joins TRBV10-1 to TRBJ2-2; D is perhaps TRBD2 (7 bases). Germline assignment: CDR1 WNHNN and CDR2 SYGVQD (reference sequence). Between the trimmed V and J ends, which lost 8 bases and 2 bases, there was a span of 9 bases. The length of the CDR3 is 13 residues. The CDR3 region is CASGGANTGELFF. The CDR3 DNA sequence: TGCGCCAGCGGGGGGGCTAACACCGGGGAGCTGTTTTTT.

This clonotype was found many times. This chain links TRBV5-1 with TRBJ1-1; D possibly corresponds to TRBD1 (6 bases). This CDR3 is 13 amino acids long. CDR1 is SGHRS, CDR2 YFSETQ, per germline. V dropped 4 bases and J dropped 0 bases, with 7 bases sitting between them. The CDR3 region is CASSGQLNTEAFF. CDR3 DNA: TGCGCCAGCAGCGGACAGTTGAACACTGAAGCTTTCTTT.

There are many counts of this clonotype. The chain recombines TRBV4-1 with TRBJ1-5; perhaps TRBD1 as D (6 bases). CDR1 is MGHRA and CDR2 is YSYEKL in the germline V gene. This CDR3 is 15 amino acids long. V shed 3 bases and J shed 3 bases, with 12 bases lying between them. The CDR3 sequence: CASSQLTGYNQPQHF. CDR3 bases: TGCGCCAGCAGCCAGTTAACAGGGTACAATCAGCCCCAGCATTTT.

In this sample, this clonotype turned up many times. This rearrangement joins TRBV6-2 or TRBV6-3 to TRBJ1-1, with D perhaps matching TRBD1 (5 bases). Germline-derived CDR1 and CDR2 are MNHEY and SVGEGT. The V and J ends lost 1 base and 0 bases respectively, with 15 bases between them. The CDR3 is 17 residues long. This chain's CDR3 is CASSYLTESIMNTEAFF. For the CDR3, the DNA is TGTGCCAGCAGTTACTTGACAGAATCTATCATGAACACTGAAGCTTTCTTT.

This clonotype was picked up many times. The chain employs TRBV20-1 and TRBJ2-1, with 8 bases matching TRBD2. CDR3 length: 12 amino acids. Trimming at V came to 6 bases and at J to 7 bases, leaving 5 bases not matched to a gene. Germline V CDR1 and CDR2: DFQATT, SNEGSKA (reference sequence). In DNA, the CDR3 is TGCAGTGCGAGCGGGAGTGAAAATGAGCAGTTCTTC. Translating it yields CSASGSENEQFF.

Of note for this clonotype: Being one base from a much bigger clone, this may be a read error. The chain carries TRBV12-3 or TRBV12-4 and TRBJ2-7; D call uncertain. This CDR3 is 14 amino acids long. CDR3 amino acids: CVSSFSTGTYEQYF. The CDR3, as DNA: TGTGTCAGCAGTTTTAGTACGGGTACCTACGAGCAGTACTTC.

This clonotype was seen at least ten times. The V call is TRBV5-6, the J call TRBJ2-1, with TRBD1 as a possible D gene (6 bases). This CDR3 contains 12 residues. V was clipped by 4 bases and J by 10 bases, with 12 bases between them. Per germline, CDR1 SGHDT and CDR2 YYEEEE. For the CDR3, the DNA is TGTGCCAGCAGCCCCAGGGGTGTAGAGCAGTTCTTC. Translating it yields CASSPRGVEQFF.

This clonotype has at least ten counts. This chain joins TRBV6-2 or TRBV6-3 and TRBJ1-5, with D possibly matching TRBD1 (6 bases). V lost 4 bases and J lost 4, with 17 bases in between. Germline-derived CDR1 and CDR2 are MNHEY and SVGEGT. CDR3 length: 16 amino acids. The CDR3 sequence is CASSLQGWRDNQPQHF. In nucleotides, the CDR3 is TGTGCCAGCAGTTTACAGGGATGGAGGGATAATCAGCCCCAGCATTTT.

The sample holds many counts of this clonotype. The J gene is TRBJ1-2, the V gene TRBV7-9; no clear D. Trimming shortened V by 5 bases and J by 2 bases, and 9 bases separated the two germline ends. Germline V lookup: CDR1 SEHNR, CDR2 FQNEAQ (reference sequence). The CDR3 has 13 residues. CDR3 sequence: CASSAFGNYGYTF. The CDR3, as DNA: TGTGCCAGCAGCGCTTTTGGGAACTATGGCTACACCTTC.